The TCR beta chain described here comes from a study of T-cell reconstitution after alpha-beta-depleted transplantation in children. General observations from the study: It was newly produced T cells that mostly accounted for T-cell counts and diversity one year after transplant.

Comments on this clonotype: Its antigen remains unidentified. A much bigger clone sits one base away, suggesting this may be a read error.

This CDR3 region has 13 residues. The germline V gene has CDR1 LGHDT and CDR2 YNNKEL (reference sequence). Using unique molecular identifiers, the investigators prepared the TCRbeta library. TCRdb fed the PCR reads into MiXCR, producing one record per CDR3 protein. This sample yields about 300,000 distinct CDR3 sequences, of which about 7.3% are seen a single time; approximately 9% belongs to the top ten. The sequenced sample was peripheral blood, obtained 360 days after TCRalphabeta/CD19-depleted stem cell transplant. V is TRBV3-1 and J is TRBJ1-2; D gene unclear. The source is a female patient aged 2-10 years who had a stem cell transplant for Fanconi anemia, so the T cells may come from the graft donor. The CDR3 region is CASTQDGTYGYTF. Here the CDR3 DNA reads TGTGCCAGCACCCAAGACGGTACTTATGGCTACACCTTC.